This T cell receptor (beta chain) was sequenced during a study of cytomegalovirus exposure and HLA in healthy donors. The study's findings and limits: Analysis was carried out at a later point, and it linked a missense DCLRE1C variant to TCR beta V- and J-gene trimming. Among donors in an Asian-associated ancestry cluster, a later analysis reportedly found fewer N-insertions than the roughly 610-donor mean. Per a later analysis, fewer than 20,000 TCR beta sequences showed association with HLA alleles at 0.05 false discovery rate.

As to this clone: Its antigen is unidentified.

Both 60 Vbeta primers and 13 Jbeta primers went into the PCR. Original analysis: An analysis that came later counted 70 million to 100 million unique TCR beta chains, approximately 12 million shared. Some clones are missing from TCRdb's copy, which holds only in-frame ones; the method was immunoSEQ multiplex PCR. That table is the source of V, J and clone size, and D and trimming were worked out from the DNA. The sample lists 80,000 to 95,000 clones; over 55% were seen once. Germline CDR1 is MGHRA and CDR2 is YSYEKL. CDR3 length: 15 amino acids. With V trimmed by 10 bases and J by 2 bases, 10 bases remained unmatched.

The TCR originated in a woman in her late teens or twenties in good health and CMV-seropositive. The sequencing input was PBMCs. The chain couples TRBV4-1 to TRBJ2-7, with 11 bases lining up with TRBD2. The CDR3 loop is CAIEPALAGAYEQYF. For the CDR3, the DNA is TGCGCCATTGAGCCAGCACTAGCGGGGGCCTACGAGCAGTACTTC.